This TCR beta chain was identified during a study of T-cell memory formation after mild COVID-19. Study conclusions and caveats: Proof of SARS-CoV-2 specificity was absent for the second-wave clones that crested on day 37. Day 15 to 85 contractors were CD4/CD8 balanced; later expanders leaned CD4+.

On this clonotype: Its matching antigen is unknown.

Constant-segment primers were used for 5'RACE, and the resulting TCR alpha and TCR beta cDNA libraries carried sample barcodes and UMIs. One entry per CDR3 protein, called by TCRdb with MiXCR from the 5' RACE reads. Among around 200,000 distinct CDR3 sequences listed, about 27% were seen once. Germline CDR1 is SGHTA and CDR2 is FQGNSA. The CDR3 consists of 16 residues. The V end was cut by 0 bases, the J end by 2 bases, with 11 bases between. The V gene is TRBV7-2, the J gene TRBJ1-3; D is undetermined. The sequence derives from an adult woman who had mild COVID-19 (a few samples of this study predate the infection). Cell type and time point are not known. Sequenced: PBMCs or a T cell subset sorted from them (not recorded which). The CDR3 here is CASSLADPRPGNTIYF. DNA for the CDR3: TGTGCCAGCAGCTTAGCGGATCCTAGACCTGGAAACACCATATATTTT.